A selection of T cell receptor beta chains follows, all from one sample in a study of blood T cell repertoires in COVID-19. Method: immunoSEQ multiplex PCR; TCRdb's copy keeps in-frame clones and lacks some. The data hold 100,000 to 150,000 clones, with 75% to 85% observed a single time. Sequencing used peripheral blood. The receptors shown here come from a man aged 35-49 years with active or convalescent COVID-19. The CDR3 runs from the conserved cysteine through the conserved F or W. A D gene is named only where the DNA matches it firmly. Size tells how often a clone was seen (once, few, many) or the class of an expanded clone, and some rows leave it out.

J	size	D	V	CDR3	DNA
TRBJ1-2	NA	NA	TRBV19	CASNQGNPYGYTF	TGTGCCAGTAATCAGGGGAACCCTTACGGCTACACCTTC
TRBJ2-1	NA	TRBD2	TRBV7-3	CASSLTASGGVEQFF	TGTGCCAGCAGCCTAACAGCTAGCGGGGGGGTTGAGCAGTTCTTC
TRBJ1-1	NA	TRBD1	TRBV10-3	CATRTGRAEAFF	TGTGCCACCCGGACAGGGAGGGCTGAAGCTTTCTTT
TRBJ1-3	NA	NA	TRBV30	CAWSNRAGVSGNTIYF	TGTGCCTGGAGTAACCGCGCCGGGGTCTCTGGAAACACCATATATTTT
TRBJ2-3	NA	NA	TRBV5-1	CASSPYSVSTDTQYF	TGCGCCAGCAGCCCTTATAGCGTTAGCACAGATACGCAGTATTTT
TRBJ1-4	NA	NA	TRBV12-5	CASARDEKLFF	TGTGCTAGTGCCAGGGATGAAAAACTGTTTTTT
TRBJ2-2	few	TRBD1	TRBV19	CASSIPTGRGTGELFF	TGTGCCAGTAGTATCCCGACAGGGCGAGGCACCGGGGAGCTGTTTTTT
TRBJ2-2	NA	TRBD2	TRBV27	CASSLKAGGTGELFF	TGTGCCAGCAGTTTGAAAGCGGGGGGTACCGGGGAGCTGTTTTTT
TRBJ1-4	NA	NA	TRBV5-1	CASSLDRSKLFF	TGCGCCAGCAGCTTGGACCGGTCAAAACTGTTTTTT
TRBJ2-3	once	NA	TRBV7-2	CASSLKRGSTDTQYF	TGTGCCAGCAGCTTAAAACGGGGGAGCACAGATACGCAGTATTTT
TRBJ2-7	NA	TRBD2	TRBV6-6	CASSSLAESYEQYF	TGTGCCAGCAGCTCACTAGCGGAGAGCTACGAGCAGTACTTC